These 6 T cell receptor beta chains share one sample of origin, sequenced in a study of blood T cell repertoires in COVID-19. Sequenced by immunoSEQ multiplex PCR; TCRdb stores in-frame clones only, minus some. The sample records hundreds of thousands of clones, about 88% being singletons. Source material: peripheral blood. These receptors originate from a woman in her seventies with COVID-19, enrolled during active disease.

The rearrangement uses TRBV4-3 and TRBJ2-1; 12 nucleotides agree with TRBD2. The V and J ends lost 0 bases and 6 bases, in that order; junction bases with no gene match: 6. The CDR3 contains 17 residues. The germline V gene encodes CDR1 LGHNA and CDR2 YSLEER. The CDR3 bases are TGCGCCAGCAGCCAAGATCACGGACTAGCGGGGCTCAATGAGCAGTTCTTC. As protein: CASSQDHGLAGLNEQFF.

In this sample, this clone turned up a few times. V and J are TRBV5-1 and TRBJ1-1, with 7 bases matching TRBD1. The CDR3 has 15 amino acids. After removal of 6 bases from V and 4 bases from J, the junction contained 12 bases not matched to a gene. The germline V gene has CDR1 SGHRS and CDR2 YFSETQ. The CDR3 nucleotides are TGCGCCAGCACCTATCCGGGACCAGGGGGCACTGAAGCTTTCTTT. This sequence encodes CASTYPGPGGTEAFF.

This chain joins TRBV5-6 and TRBJ2-7; possibly TRBD2 for D (6 bases). Trimming shortened V by 4 bases and J by 4 bases, and 15 bases separated the two germline ends. This CDR3 contains 14 residues. In germline, CDR1 is SGHDT, CDR2 YYEEEE. CDR3 region: CASSPGVGLYEQYF. Here the CDR3 DNA reads TGTGCCAGCAGCCCGGGAGTTGGGTTATACGAGCAGTACTTC.

The rearrangement joins TRBV19 to TRBJ2-1; TRBD2 is a possible D gene (5 bases). From germline, CDR1 is LNHDA and CDR2 SQIVND (reference sequence). CDR3 length: 14 amino acids. Trimming removed 3 bases at V and 5 bases at J, with 11 bases between. CDR3: CASSIYSRDNEQFF. CDR3 DNA sequence: TGTGCCAGTAGTATCTATTCGAGGGACAATGAGCAGTTCTTC.

V is TRBV28 and J is TRBJ1-2; D unresolved. Trimming stripped 3 bases from V and 2 bases from J, with 10 bases between. There are 14 residues in the CDR3. Per the germline V gene, CDR1 is MDHEN and CDR2 is SYDVKM. CDR3 region: CASSLLDGNYGYTF. The CDR3 DNA follows: TGTGCCAGCAGTTTGCTAGACGGAAACTATGGCTACACCTTC.

The chain uses TRBV4-3 and TRBJ2-7; possibly TRBD1 for D (6 bases). CDR3 length: 15 residues. The V gene lost 3 bases and the J gene lost 0 bases, with 12 bases spanning the gap. Germline V lookup: CDR1 LGHNA, CDR2 YSLEER. CDR3 region: CASSHGTQSSYEQYF. CDR3 nucleotide sequence: TGCGCCAGCAGCCACGGGACACAGAGCTCCTACGAGCAGTACTTC.